These 20 T cell receptor beta chains were sequenced from one sample in a study of CD8 T cells in ankylosing spondylitis. MiXCR, run by TCRdb on the 5' RACE reads, gives a single entry per CDR3 protein. The sample has around 160,000 distinct CDR3 sequences, under 14% seen once. The sample comprised blood, either unsorted or a sorted T cell fraction (not recorded which). These receptors all come from a male donor with ankylosing spondylitis or in good health (not recorded which).

Only a few counts were recorded for this clonotype. The chain links TRBV2 to TRBJ1-5; the match to TRBD1 covers 11 bases. CDR1 is SNHLY, CDR2 FYNNEI, per germline. The CDR3 extends over 15 amino acids. After removal of 4 bases from V and 6 bases from J, the junction contained 5 bases not matched to a gene. The CDR3 protein is CASSVGQGGVQPQHF. CDR3 coding DNA: TGTGCCAGCAGTGTGGGACAGGGGGGGGTTCAGCCCCAGCATTTT. Variable domain in full (rest from reference TRBV2 and TRBJ1-5): EPEVTQTPSHQVTQMGQEVILRCVPISNHLYFYWYRQILGQKVEFLVSFYNNEISEKSEIFDDQFSVERPDGSNFTLKIRSTKLEDSAMYFCASSVGQGGVQPQHFGDGTRLSIL.

This clonotype was seen many times. This sequence joins TRBV7-7 and TRBJ1-1; possibly TRBD1 for D (5 bases). Between the trimmed V and J ends, which lost 6 bases and 6 bases, there was a span of 14 bases. The length of the CDR3 is 13 residues. Germline V lookup: CDR1 SSHAT, CDR2 FNYEAQ (reference sequence). The DNA of the CDR3 is TGTGCCAGCAGTCCAGGCGGGGGGGCTGAAGCTTTCTTT. Amino acid sequence: CASSPGGGAEAFF.

This clonotype was recorded at least ten times. The J gene is TRBJ2-3, the V gene TRBV20-1, with D unresolved. V lost 5 bases and J 0 bases, leaving 3 bases between the germline ends. CDR1 DFQATT and CDR2 SNEGSKA come from the germline V gene (reference sequence). The CDR3 is 11 residues long. Written as DNA, the CDR3 is TGCAGTGCTGGGAGCACAGATACGCAGTATTTT. Translated: CSAGSTDTQYF.

This clonotype was seen at least ten times. J is TRBJ2-1 and V is TRBV20-1; the match to TRBD2 covers 8 bases. The CDR3 is 14 amino acids. CDR1 and CDR2 from the germline V gene are DFQATT and SNEGSKA (reference sequence). Trimming took 6 bases from V and 2 from J; bases not matched to a gene: 6. This CDR3 is CSADTSGPYNEQFF. The CDR3, as DNA: TGCAGTGCGGACACTAGCGGACCCTACAATGAGCAGTTCTTC.

This clonotype was detected ten times or more. The chain has TRBV29-1 and TRBJ1-1; possible D gene TRBD1, 5 bases. Trimming shortened V by 7 bases and J by 0 bases, and 15 bases separated the two germline ends. The V gene's germline CDR1 is SQVTM and CDR2 ANQGSEA. This CDR3 contains 14 residues. CDR3 nucleotide sequence: TGCAGCGCACAGGACGGTAGACTGAACACTGAAGCTTTCTTT. Protein product: CSAQDGRLNTEAFF.

This clonotype was seen a handful of times. The chain couples TRBV7-9 to TRBJ1-1; possible D gene TRBD1, 5 bases. With 5 bases removed from V and 0 bases from J, the gap between germline ends came to 13 bases. The CDR3 is made up of 15 amino acids. Per germline, CDR1 SEHNR and CDR2 FQNEAQ (reference sequence). CDR3 nucleotide sequence: TGTGCCAGCAGCGCCGGGACGACCATGAACACTGAAGCTTTCTTT. This sequence encodes CASSAGTTMNTEAFF.

This clonotype was counted many times. The chain employs TRBV3-1 and TRBJ2-7; D call uncertain. The V and J ends lost 8 bases and 0 bases respectively, with 8 bases between them. CDR3 length equals 12 residues. From germline, CDR1 is LGHDT and CDR2 YNNKEL (reference sequence). CDR3 nucleotides: TGTGCCAGCGAGGACGGCTCCTACGAGCAGTACTTC. It codes for CASEDGSYEQYF.

This clonotype has ten or more counts. The rearrangement uses TRBV20-1 and TRBJ2-3; TRBD1 or TRBD2 may be the D gene (7 bases each). CDR1 and CDR2 from the germline V gene are DFQATT and SNEGSKA (reference sequence). The CDR3 is 17 amino acids. V gave up 0 bases and J gave up 2 bases, with 18 bases separating them. The CDR3 bases are TGCAGTGCTAGAGATGCCGGAAGGGAGGGGGCCACAGATACGCAGTATTTT. It yields the protein CSARDAGREGATDTQYF.

This clonotype appeared many times. The CDR3 region is CASSLEGSRMNTEAFF. CDR3 bases: TGCGCCAGCAGCTTGGAGGGTAGCCGAATGAACACTGAAGCTTTCTTT. V and J are TRBV5-1 and TRBJ1-1; D not resolved. Germline values: CDR1 SGHRS, CDR2 YFSETQ. This CDR3 contains 16 residues. V lost 0 bases, J lost 0 bases, and 12 bases lay in between.

The chain couples TRBV11-2 to TRBJ2-7; 9 positions match TRBD2. Unmatched junction bases numbered 5, after V lost 5 bases and J lost 0 bases. This CDR3 has 15 amino acids. Germline V lookup: CDR1 SGHAT, CDR2 FQNNGV. CDR3 region: CASSARLAASYEQYF. The CDR3 DNA is TGTGCCAGCAGCGCGCGACTAGCGGCCTCCTACGAGCAGTACTTC.

This chain links TRBV5-1 with TRBJ2-7, with unresolved D. Germline lookup yields CDR1 SGHRS and CDR2 YFSETQ. The CDR3 runs 16 residues. Between the trimmed V and J ends, which lost 0 bases and 0 bases, there was a span of 13 bases. CDR3: CASSLAIDGFSYEQYF. CDR3 sequence (DNA): TGCGCCAGCAGCTTGGCCATTGACGGATTCTCCTACGAGCAGTACTTC.

The sample holds many counts of this clonotype. This chain uses TRBV27 with TRBJ1-5; tentative D call: TRBD1 (6 bases). The length of the CDR3 is 13 residues. The V and J ends lost 6 bases and 4 bases respectively, with 10 bases between them. Germline V lookup: CDR1 MNHEY, CDR2 SMNVEV (reference sequence). The CDR3 bases are TGTGCCAGCAGAGGACAGCGGAATCAGCCCCAGCATTTT. It encodes CASRGQRNQPQHF.

This clonotype was seen repeatedly, ten times or more. The rearrangement joins TRBV5-1 to TRBJ1-1; 7 bases are a match to TRBD1. CDR3 length equals 15 residues. The germline CDR1 and CDR2 sequences are SGHRS and YFSETQ. J lost 5 bases, V lost 4 bases, and 11 bases had no gene match. CDR3 loop: CASSTRGAGNTEAFF. CDR3 nucleotides: TGCGCCAGCAGCACCAGGGGGGCAGGGAATACTGAAGCTTTCTTT.

This clonotype showed up just a few times. The rearrangement links TRBV24-1 to TRBJ2-7; maybe TRBD2 (6 bases). CDR3 size: 15 residues. The germline V gene encodes CDR1 KGHDR and CDR2 SFDVKD. Between the trimmed V and J ends, which lost 0 bases and 2 bases, there was a span of 10 bases. Written as DNA, the CDR3 is TGTGCCACCAGTGATTTGGGGACGGGAGCCTACGAGCAGTACTTC. It translates to CATSDLGTGAYEQYF.

This clonotype was counted many times. The V gene is TRBV5-1, the J gene TRBJ1-1, with a possible D match to TRBD1 (5 bases). Per germline, CDR1 SGHRS and CDR2 YFSETQ. V shed 7 bases and J shed 4 bases, with 17 bases lying between them. The CDR3 has 14 residues. CDR3 sequence: CASHPGQSGTEAFF. The CDR3 coding sequence is TGCGCCAGCCACCCCGGACAAAGCGGCACTGAAGCTTTCTTT.

Note on this clonotype: One junction end disagrees with the germline gene, perhaps due to a read error. The J gene is TRBJ2-7, the V gene TRBV5-1; possibly TRBD2 for D (6 bases). Germline V gives CDR1 SGHRS, CDR2 YFSETQ. The CDR3 covers 15 residues. The CDR3: CASSAGTASSYGQYF. CDR3 DNA: TGCGCCAGCAGCGCGGGGACGGCCAGCTCCTACGGGCAGTACTTC.

This clonotype was counted many times. The chain combines TRBV28 with TRBJ1-3; TRBD1 matches 7 bases. Trimming removed 6 bases from V and 3 bases from J; junction bases left unmatched: 8. Germline-derived CDR1 and CDR2 are MDHEN and SYDVKM. CDR3 length equals 15 residues. This CDR3 is CASREGTVNGNTIYF. For the CDR3, the DNA is TGTGCCAGCAGGGAAGGGACAGTAAATGGAAACACCATATATTTT.

The sample holds a few counts of this clonotype. The chain recombines TRBV9 with TRBJ2-5; the D is unclear. The germline gives CDR1 SGDLS, CDR2 YYNGEE. The CDR3 is 12 residues long. V was pared by 0 bases and J by 3 bases, with 3 bases between. DNA for the CDR3: TGTGCCAGCAGCGTAGGGGAAGAGACCCAGTACTTC. Residues: CASSVGEETQYF.

This clonotype was seen ten or more times. The chain links TRBV4-3 to TRBJ1-1, with D maybe TRBD1 (6 bases). The germline V and J ends were trimmed by 1 base and 11 bases, with 17 bases remaining between them. The CDR3 loop spans 14 amino acids. In germline, CDR1 is LGHNA, CDR2 YSLEER. The CDR3 bases are TGCGCCAGCAGCCAAGCCTCCCGGACAGAGGCGGCTTTCTTT. Translating it yields CASSQASRTEAAFF.

This clonotype was observed a handful of times. This chain links TRBV12-3 or TRBV12-4 with TRBJ2-6; TRBD1 matches 7 bases. V dropped 7 bases and J dropped 0; count of bases not matched to a gene: 6. There are 16 residues in the CDR3. CDR3 region: CASTLRQGSGANVLTF. DNA of the CDR3: TGTGCCAGCACCCTCAGACAGGGCTCTGGGGCCAACGTCCTGACTTTC.